Below are 14 T cell receptor beta chains sequenced from a single sample in a study of post-analysis software for immune sequencing data. Study-wide findings and caveats: Five or six TRBV segments were significantly more frequent in patients than in controls. TRBV5-6, TRBV5-1 and TRBV20-1 were among these segments.

Their antigen targets remain unknown. The authors incorporated unique molecular identifiers into the TCR beta cDNA libraries. Each CDR3 protein gets one entry after TCRdb re-called the PCR reads with MiXCR. Of 550,000 to 700,000 distinct CDR3 sequences detected, 44% appear once; the ten largest clones hold 1.5% to 2%. Sequencing was performed on blood. The receptors were sampled from a girl aged 10 to 17 with multiple sclerosis.

This clonotype was seen once. The chain recombines TRBV12-3 or TRBV12-4 with TRBJ1-1; 7 bases are a match to TRBD1. Losses at the gene ends were 3 bases for V and 5 bases for J; bases not matched to a gene: 6. This CDR3 spans 14 amino acids. CDR3 amino acids: CASSFQGGETEAFF. The DNA for the CDR3 is TGTGCCAGCAGTTTTCAGGGGGGTGAGACTGAAGCTTTCTTT.

This chain joins TRBV5-1 and TRBJ1-5; D is undetermined. V was pared by 0 bases and J by 0 bases, with 7 bases between. From germline, CDR1 is SGHRS and CDR2 YFSETQ. The CDR3 is made up of 15 amino acids. The CDR3, as DNA: TGCGCCAGCAGCTTGGACGGTGATAGCAATCAGCCCCAGCATTTT. As protein: CASSLDGDSNQPQHF. The whole variable domain, remainder taken from reference TRBV5-1 and TRBJ1-5, is KAGVTQTPRYLIKTRGQQVTLSCSPISGHRSVSWYQQTPGQGLQFLFEYFSETQRNKGNFPGRFSGRQFSNSRSEMNVSTLELGDSALYLCASSLDGDSNQPQHFGDGTRLSIL.

V usage is TRBV12-3 or TRBV12-4 and J usage is TRBJ1-5, with 10 positions matching TRBD1. V lost 4 bases and J lost 6; bases outside the gene matches: 3. The CDR3 is 14 residues long. CDR3 coding DNA: TGTGCCAGCAGTTCCCGACAGGGGGCTCAGCCCCAGCATTTT. It yields the protein CASSSRQGAQPQHF.

This clonotype was detected only a few times. The rearrangement links TRBV12-3 or TRBV12-4 to TRBJ2-4; D may be TRBD2 (5 bases). V lost 2 bases to trimming and J lost 3 bases, with 8 bases between them. The CDR3 is 14 amino acids. The CDR3 reads CASSLTGVKNIQYF. CDR3 DNA: TGTGCCAGCAGTTTAACCGGGGTCAAAAACATTCAGTACTTC.

The CDR3 nucleotides read TGTGCCAGCAGCCAAGACGGGACTAGCGGGAGTGAGACCCAGTACTTC. This codes for CASSQDGTSGSETQYF. The chain employs TRBV4-2 and TRBJ2-7, with 14 bases lining up with TRBD2. The assigned J gene may be wrong: the sequence end matches TRBJ2-5 better. Germline CDR1 reads LGHNA; CDR2 reads YNFKEQ. The CDR3 has 16 residues.

Written as DNA, the CDR3 is TGTGCCACCAGTGATTCGACTAGCGGGAGGTCCTACAATGAGCAGTTCTTC. Translating gives CATSDSTSGRSYNEQFF. The V call is TRBV24-1, the J call TRBJ2-1; the match to TRBD2 covers 13 bases. J was trimmed by 1 base and V by 2 bases; bases with no gene match: 1. Germline V gives CDR1 KGHDR, CDR2 SFDVKD. This CDR3 comprises 17 residues.

This clonotype appeared a few times. The chain is built from TRBV29-1 and TRBJ1-4, with a tentative D call TRBD1 (6 bases). Germline CDR1 and CDR2: SQVTM and ANQGSEA. This CDR3 is 13 amino acids long. For the CDR3, the DNA is TGCAGTGTTCAAGCAGGGGCAGTTGGAAAACTGTTTTTT. Protein sequence: CSVQAGAVGKLFF.

In its sample, this clonotype was seen a few times. V and J are TRBV5-5 and TRBJ2-1; D may be TRBD1 or TRBD2 (7 bases each). CDR1 and CDR2 from the germline V gene are SGHKS and YYEKEE (reference sequence). Deletions cut 2 bases from V and 4 bases from J, with 13 bases between. The CDR3 is made up of 15 amino acids. The DNA for the CDR3 is TGTGCCAGCAGCTTTCAGGGGGGGCAGTACAATGAGCAGTTCTTC. The encoded protein is CASSFQGGQYNEQFF. The full variable domain, its missing parts supplied by reference TRBV5-5 and TRBJ2-1, is DAGVTQSPTHLIKTRGQQVTLRCSPISGHKSVSWYQQVLGQGPQFIFQYYEKEERGRGNFPDRFSARQFPNYSSELNVNALLLGDSALYLCASSFQGGQYNEQFFGPGTRLTVL.

This clonotype was counted a few times. This sequence joins TRBV10-3 and TRBJ1-4; 8 nucleotides match TRBD1. The junction had 6 bases not matched to a gene; V was cut back by 6 bases and J by 6 bases. From germline, CDR1 is ENHRY and CDR2 SYGVKD. CDR3 length: 14 amino acids. The CDR3 loop is CAIRKTGADEKLFF. CDR3 in DNA: TGTGCCATCAGAAAGACAGGGGCCGATGAAAAACTGTTTTTT.

The chain has TRBV12-3 or TRBV12-4 and TRBJ1-4; tentatively, D is TRBD1 (5 bases). This CDR3 is 17 amino acids long. V was cut by 3 bases and J by 7 bases, with 21 bases left in between. The CDR3: CASSLSSGGVWGEKLFF. As DNA, the CDR3 is TGTGCCAGCAGTTTGTCTTCCGGGGGTGTTTGGGGTGAAAAACTGTTTTTT.

The chain employs TRBV4-1 and TRBJ2-3, with 9 bases matching TRBD2. Per germline, CDR1 MGHRA and CDR2 YSYEKL. The CDR3 runs 16 residues. V lost 8 bases, J lost 1 base, and 10 bases stayed unmatched. CDR3 sequence reads: CASGARLAVGTDTQYF. As DNA, the CDR3 is TGCGCCAGCGGGGCCCGACTAGCGGTAGGCACAGATACGCAGTATTTT.

The rearrangement uses TRBV4-1 and TRBJ1-5; no clear D gene. Germline V gene lookup returns CDR1 MGHRA and CDR2 YSYEKL. This CDR3 has 15 amino acids. The V and J ends lost 5 bases and 3 bases respectively, with 14 bases between them. In DNA form, the CDR3 reads TGCGCCAGCAGCTTTTTCGGGCCAACCAATCAGCCCCAGCATTTT. It translates to CASSFFGPTNQPQHF.

This sequence joins TRBV7-2 and TRBJ1-6; no clear D. The V end was cut by 6 bases, the J end by 0 bases, with 12 bases between. This CDR3 spans 16 amino acids. Germline V gene lookup returns CDR1 SGHTA and CDR2 FQGNSA. The CDR3 spells CASRSAGSSYNSPLHF. As DNA, the CDR3 is TGTGCCAGCAGGTCGGCAGGTTCCTCCTATAATTCACCCCTCCACTTT. Filled out from reference TRBV7-2 and TRBJ1-6, the complete variable domain reads GAGVSQSPSNKVTEKGKDVELRCDPISGHTALYWYRQSLGQGLEFLIYFQGNSAPDKSGLPSDRFSAERTGGSVSTLTIQRTQQEDSAVYLCASRSAGSSYNSPLHFGNGTRLTVT.

This chain uses TRBV7-2 with TRBJ2-7; D unclear. The CDR3 runs 13 residues. Germline V gives CDR1 SGHTA, CDR2 FQGNSA. Trimming took off 6 bases at V and 4 bases at J, with 13 bases between the two ends. The CDR3 reads CASRSPHQYEQYF. CDR3 sequence (DNA): TGTGCCAGCAGATCACCCCATCAGTACGAGCAGTACTTC.